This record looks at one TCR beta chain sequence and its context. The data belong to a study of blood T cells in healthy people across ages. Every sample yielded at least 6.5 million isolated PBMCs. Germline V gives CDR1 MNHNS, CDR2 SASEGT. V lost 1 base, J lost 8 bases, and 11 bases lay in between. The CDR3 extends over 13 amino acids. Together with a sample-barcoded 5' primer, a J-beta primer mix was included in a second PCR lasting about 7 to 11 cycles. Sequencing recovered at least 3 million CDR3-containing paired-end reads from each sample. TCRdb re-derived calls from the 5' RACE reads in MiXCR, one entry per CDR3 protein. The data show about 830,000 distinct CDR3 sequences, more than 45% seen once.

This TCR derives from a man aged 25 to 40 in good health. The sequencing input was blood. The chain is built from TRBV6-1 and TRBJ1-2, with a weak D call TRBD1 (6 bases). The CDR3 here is CASSEEGERGYTF. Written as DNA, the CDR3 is TGTGCCAGCAGTGAAGAGGGGGAGAGAGGCTACACCTTC.